This T cell receptor (beta chain) is from a study of blood T cell repertoires in COVID-19. Study-wide context: Samples came from the United States, Italy and Spain, spanning acute and convalescent COVID-19. PBMCs, B-cell-depleted T cells, or T cells provided the cDNA or gDNA that made up the material.

Sequenced by immunoSEQ multiplex PCR; TCRdb stores in-frame clones only, minus some. The sample includes around 290,000 clones, around 87% of them seen just once. Trimming cost V 6 bases and J 2 bases; bases outside gene matches: 4. The germline V gene encodes CDR1 MNHEY and CDR2 SVGEGT. The length of the CDR3 is 15 residues. This chain joins TRBV6-2 or TRBV6-3 and TRBJ2-7; TRBD2 agrees at 13 bases. Sequenced: peripheral blood. This TCR was recovered from a woman between 45 and 65 years old who had recovered from COVID-19. The CDR3 sequence is CASSVTSGGTYEQYF. The CDR3 DNA reads as TGTGCCAGCAGCGTGACTAGCGGGGGGACCTACGAGCAGTACTTC.